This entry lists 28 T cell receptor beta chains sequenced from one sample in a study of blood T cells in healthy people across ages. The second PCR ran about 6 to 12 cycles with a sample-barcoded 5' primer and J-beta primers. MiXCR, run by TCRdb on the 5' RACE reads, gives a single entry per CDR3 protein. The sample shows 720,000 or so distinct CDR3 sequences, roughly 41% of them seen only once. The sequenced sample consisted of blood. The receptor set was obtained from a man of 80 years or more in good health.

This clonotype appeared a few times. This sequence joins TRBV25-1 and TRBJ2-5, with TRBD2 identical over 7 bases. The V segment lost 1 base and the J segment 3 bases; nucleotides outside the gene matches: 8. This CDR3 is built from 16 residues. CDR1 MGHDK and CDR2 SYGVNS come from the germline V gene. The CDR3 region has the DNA TGTGCCAGCAGTGAATTTGTGGGACTACAGAAAGAGACCCAGTACTTC. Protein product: CASSEFVGLQKETQYF.

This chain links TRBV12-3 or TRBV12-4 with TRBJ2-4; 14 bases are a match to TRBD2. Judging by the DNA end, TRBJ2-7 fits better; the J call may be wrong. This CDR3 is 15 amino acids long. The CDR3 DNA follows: TGTGCCAGCAGCCAGAGACTAGCGGGAGGGGGCGAGCAGTACTTC. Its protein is CASSQRLAGGGEQYF.

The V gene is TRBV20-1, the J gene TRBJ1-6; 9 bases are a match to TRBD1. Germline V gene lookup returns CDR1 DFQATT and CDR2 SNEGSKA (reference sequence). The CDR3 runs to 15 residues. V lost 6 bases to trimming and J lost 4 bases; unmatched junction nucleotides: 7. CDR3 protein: CSATQGAEYNSPLHF. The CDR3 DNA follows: TGCAGTGCCACACAGGGGGCCGAATATAATTCACCCCTCCACTTT.

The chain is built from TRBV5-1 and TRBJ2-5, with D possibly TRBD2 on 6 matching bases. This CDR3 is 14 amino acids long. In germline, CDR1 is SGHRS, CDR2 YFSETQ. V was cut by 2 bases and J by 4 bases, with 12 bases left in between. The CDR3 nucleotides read TGCGCCAGCAGCTTCTCAGCGGGTACAGAGACCCAGTACTTC. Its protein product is CASSFSAGTETQYF.

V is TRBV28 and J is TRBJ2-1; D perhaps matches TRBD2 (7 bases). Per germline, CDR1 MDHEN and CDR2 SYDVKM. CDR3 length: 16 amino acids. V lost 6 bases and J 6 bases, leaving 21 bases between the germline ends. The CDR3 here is CASSPGPGGAGNEQFF. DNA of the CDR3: TGTGCCAGCAGCCCCGGTCCGGGGGGCGCCGGCAATGAGCAGTTCTTC. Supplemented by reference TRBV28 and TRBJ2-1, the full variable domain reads DVKVTQSSRYLVKRTGEKVFLECVQDMDHENMFWYRQDPGLGLRLIYFSYDVKMKEKGDIPEGYSVSREKKERFSLILESASTNQTSMYLCASSPGPGGAGNEQFFGPGTRLTVL.

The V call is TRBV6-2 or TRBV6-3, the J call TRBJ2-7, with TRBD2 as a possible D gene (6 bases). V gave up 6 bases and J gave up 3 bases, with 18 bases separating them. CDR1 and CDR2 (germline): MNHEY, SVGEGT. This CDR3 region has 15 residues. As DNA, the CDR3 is TGTGCCAGCAGACCCCTACGGCGTAGCGGCTACGAGCAGTACTTC. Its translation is CASRPLRRSGYEQYF.

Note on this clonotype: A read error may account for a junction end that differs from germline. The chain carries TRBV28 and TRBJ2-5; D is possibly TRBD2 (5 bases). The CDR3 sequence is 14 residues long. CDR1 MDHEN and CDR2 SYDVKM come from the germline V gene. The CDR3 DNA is TGTGCCGGCAGTTCCGGGGTGTTGCAAGAGACCCAGTACTTC. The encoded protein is CAGSSGVLQETQYF.

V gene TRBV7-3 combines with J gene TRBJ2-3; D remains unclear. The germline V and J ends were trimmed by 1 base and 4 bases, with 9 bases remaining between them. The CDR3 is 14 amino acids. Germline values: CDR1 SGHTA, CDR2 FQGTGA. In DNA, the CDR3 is TGTGCCAGCAGCTTAAGCGGCACCTCAGATACGCAGTATTTT. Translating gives CASSLSGTSDTQYF.

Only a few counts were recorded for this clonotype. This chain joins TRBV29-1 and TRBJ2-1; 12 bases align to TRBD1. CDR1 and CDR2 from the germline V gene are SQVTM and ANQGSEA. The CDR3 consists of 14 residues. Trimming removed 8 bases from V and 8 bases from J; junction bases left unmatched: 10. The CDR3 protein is CSTYGGQGADEQFF. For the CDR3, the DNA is TGCAGCACCTACGGGGGACAGGGGGCGGATGAGCAGTTCTTC.

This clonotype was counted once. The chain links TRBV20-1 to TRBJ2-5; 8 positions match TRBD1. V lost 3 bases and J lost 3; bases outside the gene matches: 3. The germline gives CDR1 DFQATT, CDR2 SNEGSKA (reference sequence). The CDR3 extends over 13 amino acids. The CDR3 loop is CSASYRGEETQYF. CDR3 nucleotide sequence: TGCAGTGCTAGCTACAGGGGGGAAGAGACCCAGTACTTC.

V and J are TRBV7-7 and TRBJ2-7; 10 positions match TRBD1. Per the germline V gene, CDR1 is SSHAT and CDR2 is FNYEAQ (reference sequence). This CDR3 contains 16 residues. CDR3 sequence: CARQARDRGEPYEQYF. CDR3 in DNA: TGTGCTAGACAGGCCCGGGACAGGGGTGAACCCTACGAGCAGTACTTC.

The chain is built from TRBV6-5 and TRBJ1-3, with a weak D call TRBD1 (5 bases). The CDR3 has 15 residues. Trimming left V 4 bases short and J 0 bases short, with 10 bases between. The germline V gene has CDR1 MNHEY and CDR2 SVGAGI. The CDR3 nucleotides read TGTGCCAGCAGTTCCACTACAGGCTCTGGAAACACCATATATTTT. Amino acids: CASSSTTGSGNTIYF.

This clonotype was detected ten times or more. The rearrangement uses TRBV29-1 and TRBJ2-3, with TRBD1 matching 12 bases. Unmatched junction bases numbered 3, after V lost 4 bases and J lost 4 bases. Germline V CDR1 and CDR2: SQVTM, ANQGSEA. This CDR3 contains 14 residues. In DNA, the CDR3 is TGCAGCGTTGGGGGACAGGGGGCTTCAGATACGCAGTATTTT. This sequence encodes CSVGGQGASDTQYF.

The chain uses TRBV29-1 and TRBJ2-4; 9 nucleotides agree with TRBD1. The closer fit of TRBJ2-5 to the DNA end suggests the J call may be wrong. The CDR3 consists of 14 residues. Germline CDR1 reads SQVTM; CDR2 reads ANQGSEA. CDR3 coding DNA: TGCAGCGTTGGGACAGGGGCCGGGGGAGAGACCCAGTACTTC. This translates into CSVGTGAGGETQYF.

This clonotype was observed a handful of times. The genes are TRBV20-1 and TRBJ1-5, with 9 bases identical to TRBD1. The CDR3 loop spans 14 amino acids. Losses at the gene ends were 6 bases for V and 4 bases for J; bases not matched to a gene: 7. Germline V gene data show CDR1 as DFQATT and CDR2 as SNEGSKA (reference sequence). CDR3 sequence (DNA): TGCAGTGCCCACAGGGGACAGGGAAATCAGCCCCAGCATTTT. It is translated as CSAHRGQGNQPQHF.

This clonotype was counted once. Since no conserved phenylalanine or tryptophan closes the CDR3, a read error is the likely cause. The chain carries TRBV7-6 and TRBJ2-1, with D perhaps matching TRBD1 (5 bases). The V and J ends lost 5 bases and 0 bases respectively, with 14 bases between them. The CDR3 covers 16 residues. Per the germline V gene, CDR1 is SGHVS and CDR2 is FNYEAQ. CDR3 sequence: CASSAPRGSSYNEQFL. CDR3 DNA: TGTGCCAGCAGCGCACCTAGGGGCAGCTCCTACAATGAGCAGTTCCTC.

CDR3 DNA: TGTGCCAGCAGTGAAAGACTAGCGAACTCCTACGAGCAGTACTTC. Its protein is CASSERLANSYEQYF. V gene TRBV2 combines with J gene TRBJ2-7, with 8 positions matching TRBD2. This CDR3 has 15 residues. J was trimmed by 0 bases and V by 2 bases; bases with no gene match: 3. Germline-derived CDR1 and CDR2 are SNHLY and FYNNEI.

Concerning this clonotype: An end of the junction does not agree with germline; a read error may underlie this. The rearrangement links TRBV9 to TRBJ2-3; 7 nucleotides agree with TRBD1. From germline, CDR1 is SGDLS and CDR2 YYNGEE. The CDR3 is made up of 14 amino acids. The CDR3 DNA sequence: TGTGCCAGCAGCCCCCGACAGGGAGCAGATACGCAGAATTTT. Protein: CASSPRQGADTQNF.

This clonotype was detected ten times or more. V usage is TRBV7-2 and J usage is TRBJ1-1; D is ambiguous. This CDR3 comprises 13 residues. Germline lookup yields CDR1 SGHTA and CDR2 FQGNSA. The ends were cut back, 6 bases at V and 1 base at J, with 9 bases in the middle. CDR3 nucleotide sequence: TGTGCCAGCAGACCAAGGCAGAACACTGAAGCTTTCTTT. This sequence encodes CASRPRQNTEAFF.

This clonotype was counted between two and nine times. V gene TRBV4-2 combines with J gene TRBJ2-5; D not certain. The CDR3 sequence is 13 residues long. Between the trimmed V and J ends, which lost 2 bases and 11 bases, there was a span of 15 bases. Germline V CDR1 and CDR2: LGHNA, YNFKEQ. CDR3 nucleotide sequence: TGTGCCAGCAGCCAAAGCGTCAGAGGTGAGCAGTACTTC. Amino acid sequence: CASSQSVRGEQYF.

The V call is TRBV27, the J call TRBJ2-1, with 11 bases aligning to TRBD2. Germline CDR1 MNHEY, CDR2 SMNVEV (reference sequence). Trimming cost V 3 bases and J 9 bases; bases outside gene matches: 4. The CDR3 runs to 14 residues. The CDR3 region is CASSFSGGAREQFF. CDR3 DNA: TGTGCCAGCAGTTTTAGCGGGGGGGCCCGTGAGCAGTTCTTC.

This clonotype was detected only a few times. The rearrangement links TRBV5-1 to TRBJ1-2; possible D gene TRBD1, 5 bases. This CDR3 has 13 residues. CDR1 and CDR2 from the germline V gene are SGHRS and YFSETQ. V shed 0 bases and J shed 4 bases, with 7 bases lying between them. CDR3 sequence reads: CASSLGDLYGYTF. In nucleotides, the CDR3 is TGCGCCAGCAGCTTGGGGGACCTCTATGGCTACACCTTC.

CDR3 sequence reads: CASNRGAGGGLYNEQFF. In DNA form, the CDR3 reads TGTGCCAGCAACCGGGGTGCAGGGGGAGGGTTATACAATGAGCAGTTCTTC. The chain has TRBV27 and TRBJ2-1; the D call may be TRBD1 or TRBD2 (7 bases each). This CDR3 contains 17 residues. The ends were cut back, 7 bases at V and 4 bases at J, with 23 bases in the middle. Per the germline V gene, CDR1 is MNHEY and CDR2 is SMNVEV (reference sequence).

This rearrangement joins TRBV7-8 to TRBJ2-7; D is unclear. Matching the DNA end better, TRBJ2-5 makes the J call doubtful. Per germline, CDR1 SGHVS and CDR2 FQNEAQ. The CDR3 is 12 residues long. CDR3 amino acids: CASRGFEETQYF. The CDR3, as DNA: TGTGCCAGCAGAGGATTTGAAGAGACCCAGTACTTC.

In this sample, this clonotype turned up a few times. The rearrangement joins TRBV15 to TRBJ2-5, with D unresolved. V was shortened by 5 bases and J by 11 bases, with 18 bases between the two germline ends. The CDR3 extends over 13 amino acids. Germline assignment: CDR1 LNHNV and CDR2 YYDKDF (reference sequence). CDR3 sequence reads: CATSPRMVHEQYF. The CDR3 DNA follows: TGTGCCACCAGCCCTCGGATGGTTCATGAGCAGTACTTC.

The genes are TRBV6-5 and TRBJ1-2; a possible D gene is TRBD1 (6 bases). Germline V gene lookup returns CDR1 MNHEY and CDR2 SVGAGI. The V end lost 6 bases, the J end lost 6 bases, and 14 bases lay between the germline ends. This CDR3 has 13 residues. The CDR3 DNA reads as TGTGCCAGCAGGACGAGGGGGGGACATGGCTACACCTTC. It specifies CASRTRGGHGYTF.

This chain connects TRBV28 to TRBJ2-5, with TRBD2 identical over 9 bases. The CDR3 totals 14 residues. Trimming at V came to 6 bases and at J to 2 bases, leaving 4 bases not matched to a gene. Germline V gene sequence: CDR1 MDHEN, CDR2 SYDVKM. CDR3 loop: CASRAGGVQETQYF. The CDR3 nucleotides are TGTGCCAGCAGGGCGGGAGGGGTACAAGAGACCCAGTACTTC.

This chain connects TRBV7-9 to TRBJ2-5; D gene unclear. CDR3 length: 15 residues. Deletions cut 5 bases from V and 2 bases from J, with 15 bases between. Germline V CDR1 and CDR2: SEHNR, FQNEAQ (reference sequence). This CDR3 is CASSPQPELQETQYF. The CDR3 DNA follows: TGTGCCAGCAGCCCGCAACCGGAGTTACAAGAGACCCAGTACTTC.